These 31 T cell receptor beta chains share one sample of origin, sequenced in a study of control samples from healthy donors and cancer patients. Using immunoSEQ multiplex PCR, the repertoire was profiled, and TCRdb retains in-frame clones only, with some absent. The table records about 120,000 clones, roughly 89% of them present only once. The sequenced sample consisted of blood. All receptors come from a young man in good health.

The chain carries TRBV7-2 and TRBJ1-5; D unresolved. The V gene's germline CDR1 is SGHTA and CDR2 FQGNSA. Trimming pared 2 bases from V and 7 bases from J, leaving 9 bases between. The CDR3 covers 13 residues. The CDR3 DNA reads as TGTGCCAGCAGCTTAAAAGATCGACAGCCCCAGCATTTT. It codes for CASSLKDRQPQHF. Using reference TRBV7-2 and TRBJ1-5 for the parts outside the CDR3, the full variable domain is GAGVSQSPSNKVTEKGKDVELRCDPISGHTALYWYRQSLGQGLEFLIYFQGNSAPDKSGLPSDRFSAERTGGSVSTLTIQRTQQEDSAVYLCASSLKDRQPQHFGDGTRLSIL.

The chain uses TRBV14 and TRBJ2-1, with D possibly TRBD2 on 7 matching bases. There are 18 residues in the CDR3. Germline CDR1 is SGHDN and CDR2 is FVKESK. V shed 4 bases and J shed 2 bases, with 21 bases lying between them. CDR3 residues: CASSPAPGRGTTYNEQFF. CDR3 nucleotides: TGTGCCAGCAGCCCAGCGCCAGGGCGGGGGACAACCTACAATGAGCAGTTCTTC.

J is TRBJ1-1 and V is TRBV3-1 (or the pseudogene TRBV3-2); D perhaps matches TRBD1 (5 bases). Trimming removed 4 bases at V and 5 bases at J, with 14 bases between. Germline V gene lookup returns CDR1 LGHDT and CDR2 YNNKEL (reference sequence). This CDR3 is built from 14 residues. CDR3 nucleotides: TGTGCCAGCAGCCCGGGGGGGATGGTGACTGAAGCTTTCTTT. It yields the protein CASSPGGMVTEAFF.

The J gene is TRBJ2-5, the V gene TRBV6-5; D perhaps matches TRBD2 (6 bases). The germline gives CDR1 MNHEY, CDR2 SVGAGI. V was pared by 2 bases and J by 5 bases, with 12 bases between. CDR3 length: 14 residues. The DNA of the CDR3 is TGTGCCAGCAGTTACCACCGCGGAGGGGAGACCCAGTACTTC. It is translated as CASSYHRGGETQYF.

This chain joins TRBV6-6 and TRBJ1-2; the match to TRBD1 covers 7 bases. The CDR3 loop spans 17 amino acids. The germline V gene encodes CDR1 MNHNY and CDR2 SVGAGI (reference sequence). V lost 5 bases and J lost 2; bases outside the gene matches: 14. DNA for the CDR3: TGTGCCAGCAGTAGATCCGCGCAACAGGGGTGGAACTATGGCTACACCTTC. Amino acid sequence: CASSRSAQQGWNYGYTF.

V usage is TRBV27 and J usage is TRBJ2-2; maybe TRBD1 (6 bases). The germline V gene has CDR1 MNHEY and CDR2 SMNVEV (reference sequence). V was cut by 6 bases and J by 1 base, with 9 bases left in between. The CDR3 sequence is 14 residues long. The CDR3 loop is CASRRTVNTGELFF. In nucleotides, the CDR3 is TGTGCCAGCAGGCGGACAGTGAACACCGGGGAGCTGTTTTTT.

The CDR3 sequence is CASSLAPGQGTWGYGYTF. In nucleotides, the CDR3 is TGTGCCAGCAGCTTAGCCCCGGGACAGGGCACCTGGGGCTATGGCTACACCTTC. This sequence joins TRBV7-9 and TRBJ1-2, with 9 nucleotides matching TRBD1. V gave up 0 bases and J gave up 4 bases; unmatched junction bases: 12. The CDR3 length is 18 residues. Germline lookup yields CDR1 SEHNR and CDR2 FQNEAQ (reference sequence).

The V and J genes are TRBV6-1 and TRBJ2-3; the D gene is possibly TRBD2 (6 bases). V lost 1 base and J lost 6, with 14 bases in between. Germline CDR1 and CDR2: MNHNS and SASEGT. The CDR3 is 15 residues long. CDR3 nucleotides: TGTGCCAGCAGTGAAGGCTTCCTTCGGGGGGATACGCAGTATTTT. As protein: CASSEGFLRGDTQYF.

The chain combines TRBV11-2 with TRBJ1-2; D unclear. This CDR3 spans 14 amino acids. The V gene's germline CDR1 is SGHAT and CDR2 FQNNGV. V was pared by 0 bases and J by 6 bases, with 11 bases between. The CDR3 sequence is CASSLDNPDDGYTF. DNA of the CDR3: TGTGCCAGCAGCTTAGATAACCCGGACGATGGCTACACCTTC.

CDR3 DNA sequence: TGTGCCAGCAGCCGAAGACGGGGACAGGGGGCTTCAATAACTAATTCACCCCTCCACTTT. This gives the protein CASSRRRGQGASITNSPLHF. The chain has TRBV3-1 (or the pseudogene TRBV3-2) and TRBJ1-6, with 12 bases aligning to TRBD1. CDR1 and CDR2 (germline): LGHDT, YNNKEL (reference sequence). With V trimmed by 4 bases and J by 6 bases, 16 bases remained unmatched. The CDR3 is made up of 20 amino acids.

With regard to this clone: One end of the junction fails to match germline, which may point to a read error. DNA of the CDR3: TGTGCCAGCAGCATCGCAGGGATTCCCATTTTT. Protein product: CASSIAGIPIF. The chain links TRBV5-6 to TRBJ1-1; a weak D match, TRBD1 (5 bases). This CDR3 contains 11 residues. Germline CDR1 is SGHDT and CDR2 is YYEEEE.

A few counts support this clone. The chain uses TRBV29-1 and TRBJ1-1; 9 bases align to TRBD1. The CDR3 runs to 14 residues. The ends lost 6 bases at V and 6 bases at J; junction bases unmatched: 11. CDR1 and CDR2 from the germline V gene are SQVTM and ANQGSEA. CDR3 DNA sequence: TGCAGCGTGTCGCCGGGACAGGGAAGGGCTGAAGCTTTCTTT. Translation gives CSVSPGQGRAEAFF.

The V call is TRBV13, the J call TRBJ2-7; tentative D call: TRBD1 (6 bases). The ends were cut back, 5 bases at V and 1 base at J, with 12 bases in the middle. Per germline, CDR1 PRHDT and CDR2 FYEKMQ (reference sequence). This CDR3 spans 14 amino acids. DNA of the CDR3: TGTGCCAGCAGCCCCAAAGGGGGTTCCTACGAGCAGTACGTC. Protein product: CASSPKGGSYEQYV.

The chain has TRBV15 and TRBJ1-1; D might be TRBD1 (5 bases). V was clipped by 1 base and J by 2 bases, with 11 bases between them. The CDR3 is made up of 15 amino acids. Germline V gene sequence: CDR1 LNHNV, CDR2 YYDKDF (reference sequence). CDR3 DNA sequence: TGTGCCACCAGCAGAGGGACACCCTTTAACACTGAAGCTTTCTTT. It yields the protein CATSRGTPFNTEAFF. The full variable domain, rest sourced from reference TRBV15 and TRBJ1-1, is DAMVIQNPRYQVTQFGKPVTLSCSQTLNHNVMYWYQQKSSQAPKLLFHYYDKDFNNEADTPDNFQSRRPNTSFCFLDIRSPGLGDTAMYLCATSRGTPFNTEAFFGQGTRLTVV.

This clone was detected once. The chain couples TRBV19 to TRBJ2-2; 10 bases align to TRBD1. The CDR3 extends over 15 amino acids. J was trimmed by 1 base and V by 7 bases; bases with no gene match: 3. From germline, CDR1 is LNHDA and CDR2 SQIVND (reference sequence). In DNA, the CDR3 is TGTGCCAGTAACAGGGACAGGGGGAACACCGGGGAGCTGTTTTTT. Translation: CASNRDRGNTGELFF.

The chain recombines TRBV2 with TRBJ1-5; TRBD1 might be the D (5 bases). Deletions cut 6 bases from V and 0 bases from J, with 9 bases between. CDR3 length: 14 residues. Germline V gene data show CDR1 as SNHLY and CDR2 as FYNNEI. This CDR3 reads CASRTEFSNQPQHF. Written as DNA, the CDR3 is TGTGCCAGCAGGACAGAATTTAGCAATCAGCCCCAGCATTTT.

The chain carries TRBV5-6 and TRBJ2-2; D is undetermined. V dropped 6 bases and J dropped 5 bases, with 8 bases sitting between them. There are 12 residues in the CDR3. Per the germline V gene, CDR1 is SGHDT and CDR2 is YYEEEE. The CDR3 DNA is TGTGCCAGCACCCTGGGTACCGGGGAGCTGTTTTTT. This encodes CASTLGTGELFF.

The chain carries TRBV19 and TRBJ1-1; D is ambiguous. CDR3 length: 12 amino acids. Trimming pared 5 bases from V and 5 bases from J, leaving 9 bases between. The germline CDR1 and CDR2 sequences are LNHDA and SQIVND (reference sequence). The CDR3 is CASSAERTEAFF. In DNA, the CDR3 is TGTGCCAGTAGTGCCGAAAGAACTGAAGCTTTCTTT. Filled out from reference TRBV19 and TRBJ1-1, the complete variable domain reads DGGITQSPKYLFRKEGQNVTLSCEQNLNHDAMYWYRQDPGQGLRLIYYSQIVNDFQKGDIAEGYSVSREKKESFPLTVTSAQKNPTAFYLCASSAERTEAFFGQGTRLTVV.

The chain has TRBV4-1 and TRBJ2-3, with D perhaps being TRBD1 or TRBD2 (5 bases each). In germline, CDR1 is MGHRA, CDR2 YSYEKL. Trimming took off 4 bases at V and 0 bases at J, with 5 bases between the two ends. The CDR3 covers 13 residues. The CDR3, as DNA: TGCGCCAGCAGCCGGGACAGCACAGATACGCAGTATTTT. Its translation is CASSRDSTDTQYF.

The chain couples TRBV2 to TRBJ2-1, with D possibly being TRBD1 or TRBD2 (6 bases each). Deletions cut 7 bases from V and 8 bases from J, with 15 bases between. The CDR3 has 13 residues. Per germline, CDR1 SNHLY and CDR2 FYNNEI. CDR3 bases: TGTGCCAGCATTGGGGAAAGGGGGGATGAGCAGTTCTTC. Its translation is CASIGERGDEQFF.

This sequence joins TRBV6-5 and TRBJ1-2; D not resolved. V was shortened by 2 bases and J by 1 base, with 5 bases between the two germline ends. The CDR3 totals 13 residues. CDR1 is MNHEY, CDR2 SVGAGI, per germline. CDR3 protein: CASSYDVNYGYTF. DNA for the CDR3: TGTGCCAGCAGTTACGATGTTAACTATGGCTACACCTTC.

The chain couples TRBV10-3 to TRBJ1-5, with a possible D match to TRBD1 (5 bases). V dropped 3 bases and J dropped 0 bases, with 15 bases sitting between them. Germline V gene sequence: CDR1 ENHRY, CDR2 SYGVKD. The CDR3 sequence is 17 residues long. In DNA, the CDR3 is TGTGCCATCAGTGAATCTCGGTCACAGGCTAGCAATCAGCCCCAGCATTTT. This gives the protein CAISESRSQASNQPQHF.

This clone has more than one count but fewer than ten. Written as DNA, the CDR3 is TGTGCCAGCAGCCAAGAAAACAAGGCTTTCTTT. Its protein product is CASSQENKAFF. The rearrangement joins TRBV4-2 to TRBJ1-1; D unclear. The V gene's germline CDR1 is LGHNA and CDR2 YNFKEQ. V was clipped by 0 bases and J by 11 bases, with 7 bases between them. This CDR3 has 11 residues.

The CDR3 DNA is TGTGCCAGCAGCTTACAGGGGCAGGACACCGGGGAGCTGTTTTTT. Translating gives CASSLQGQDTGELFF. The genes are TRBV7-8 and TRBJ2-2; TRBD1 might be the D (6 bases). Germline values: CDR1 SGHVS, CDR2 FQNEAQ. Trimming cost V 2 bases and J 3 bases, with 10 bases left between them. CDR3 length: 15 amino acids.

This clone was detected once. The V call is TRBV13, the J call TRBJ1-4; D is ambiguous. Germline V gives CDR1 PRHDT, CDR2 FYEKMQ (reference sequence). This CDR3 is 14 amino acids long. The ends were cut back, 4 bases at V and 6 bases at J, with 12 bases in the middle. The CDR3 reads CASSSSRSDEKLFF. The CDR3 nucleotides read TGTGCCAGCAGCTCGTCGAGGAGTGATGAAAAACTGTTTTTT.

This clone has more than one count but fewer than ten. The V gene is TRBV5-6, the J gene TRBJ2-5; 9 bases are a match to TRBD2. The V and J ends lost 0 bases and 5 bases, in that order; junction bases with no gene match: 2. The germline V gene has CDR1 SGHDT and CDR2 YYEEEE. This CDR3 spans 14 amino acids. This CDR3 is CASSLGGGVETQYF. For the CDR3, the DNA is TGTGCCAGCAGCTTGGGCGGGGGGGTGGAGACCCAGTACTTC.

The chain is built from TRBV18 and TRBJ1-4; 7 bases agree with TRBD1. This CDR3 is built from 17 residues. V gave up 2 bases and J gave up 8 bases; unmatched junction bases: 14. Germline V gene data show CDR1 as KGHSH and CDR2 as LQKENI. The DNA for the CDR3 is TGTGCCAGCTCACCAGTCGGGAGTACAGGGGAGTGGGAAAAACTGTTTTTT. Translation gives CASSPVGSTGEWEKLFF.

The chain recombines TRBV4-1 with TRBJ2-2; either TRBD1 or TRBD2 may fit D (6 bases each). With 4 bases removed from V and 1 base from J, the gap between germline ends came to 16 bases. Germline V gene lookup returns CDR1 MGHRA and CDR2 YSYEKL. There are 17 residues in the CDR3. Here the CDR3 reads CASSRLPGALNTGELFF. The CDR3 DNA reads as TGCGCCAGCAGCCGCCTCCCGGGGGCGTTGAACACCGGGGAGCTGTTTTTT.

The chain links TRBV6-2 or TRBV6-3 to TRBJ2-5, with 11 bases matching TRBD1. The trim removed 5 bases at V and 4 bases at J, leaving 9 bases unmatched. This CDR3 has 16 amino acids. CDR1 is MNHEY and CDR2 is SVGEGT in the germline V gene. The CDR3 reads CASSTRRTGGRETQYF. DNA for the CDR3: TGTGCCAGCAGTACCCGCCGGACAGGGGGCAGAGAGACCCAGTACTTC.

In its sample, this clone was seen a few times. The V and J genes are TRBV12-3 or TRBV12-4 and TRBJ1-2; D is unresolved. The V end was cut by 5 bases, the J end by 2 bases, with 6 bases between. The CDR3 totals 12 residues. For the CDR3, the DNA is TGTGCCAGCAGTGAAGGGAACTATGGCTACACCTTC. Its translation is CASSEGNYGYTF.

Only one count was recorded for this clone. The chain uses TRBV7-3 and TRBJ2-2; 7 nucleotides align to TRBD2. The CDR3 runs 15 residues. The germline CDR1 and CDR2 sequences are SGHTA and FQGTGA. Trimming cost V 5 bases and J 6 bases; bases outside gene matches: 9. The CDR3 sequence: CASSAPGSGAGELFF. In nucleotides, the CDR3 is TGTGCCAGCAGCGCTCCGGGGAGCGGGGCCGGGGAGCTGTTTTTT.